Listed here are 2 T cell receptor beta chains from one sample, sequenced in a study of shared clonotypes between healthy human individuals (dated by TCRdb to the early 2020s). CD8 naive samples were CD45RO-negative cells positively selected for CCR7, giving a CD45RA+CCR7+ population that excluded TemRA cells. Library method: the immunoSEQ multiplex PCR assay. TCRdb obtained this table from immuneACCESS and retained in-frame rearrangements with V and J assigned. These tables miss some clones; where compared with another copy, unresolved V genes account for less than half of the shortfall, and the remainder is unexplained. In all, the sample holds some 2.1 million clones, and 85% to 95% of those were seen once. The ten largest clonotypes hold over 1.5% of the sample. Sample: naive CD8+ T cells from PBMCs. Reading the label with the study, this specimen's cell subset or site is: CD45RA+CCR7+. Source of these receptors: a man aged 18 to 29 in good health. Some clones in this sample may be carry-over from other donors' samples.

This chain joins TRBV27 and TRBJ2-7; no clear D. CDR3 length equals 14 residues. The germline V and J ends were trimmed by 0 bases and 4 bases, with 10 bases remaining between them. Germline lookup yields CDR1 MNHEY and CDR2 SMNVEV (reference sequence). This CDR3 reads CASSLSFRDYEQYF. The CDR3 nucleotides read TGTGCCAGCAGTTTATCTTTTAGAGATTACGAGCAGTACTTC.

The chain combines TRBV7-6 with TRBJ1-1; a possible D gene is TRBD1 (6 bases). There are 15 residues in the CDR3. The germline gives CDR1 SGHVS, CDR2 FNYEAQ. Deletions cut 5 bases from V and 6 bases from J, with 19 bases between. In DNA form, the CDR3 reads TGTGCCAGCAGCGCAGAAGACGGGGGGGCCGCTGAAGCTTTCTTT. Its translation is CASSAEDGGAAEAFF.